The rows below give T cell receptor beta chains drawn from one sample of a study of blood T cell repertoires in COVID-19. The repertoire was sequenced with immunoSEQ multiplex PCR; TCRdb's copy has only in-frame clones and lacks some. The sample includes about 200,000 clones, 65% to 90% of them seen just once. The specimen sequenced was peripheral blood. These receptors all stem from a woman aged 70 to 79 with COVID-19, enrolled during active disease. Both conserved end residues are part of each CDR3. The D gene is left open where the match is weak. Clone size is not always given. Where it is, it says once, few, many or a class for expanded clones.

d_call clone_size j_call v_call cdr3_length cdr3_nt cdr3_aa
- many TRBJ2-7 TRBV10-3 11 TGTGCCATCAGTGATGAGGGAGAGCAGTACTTC CAISDEGEQYF
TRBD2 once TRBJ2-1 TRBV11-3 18 TGTGCCAGCAGCTTAGAAACCCGCACTAGCGAGAAGTACAATGAGCAGTTCTTC CASSLETRTSEKYNEQFF
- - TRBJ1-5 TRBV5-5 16 TGTGCCAGCAGCTTACTTGACAGTTATAGCAATCAGCCCCAGCATTTT CASSLLDSYSNQPQHF
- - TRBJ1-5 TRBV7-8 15 TGTGCCAGCAGCCCGAACGACAGGAATAATCAGCCCCAGCATTTT CASSPNDRNNQPQHF
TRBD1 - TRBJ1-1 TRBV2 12 TGTGCCAGCCTACCAGGGGGCACTGAAGCTTTCTTT CASLPGGTEAFF
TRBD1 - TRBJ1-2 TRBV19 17 TGTGCCTCGATCGACAGGGGCTTGACCGGAGCTAACTATGGCTACACCTTC CASIDRGLTGANYGYTF
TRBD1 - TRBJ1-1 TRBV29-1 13 TGCAGCGCTGGACAGGACCCGAACACTGAAGCTTTCTTT CSAGQDPNTEAFF
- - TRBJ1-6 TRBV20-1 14 TGCAGTGCTAGTCGGAGCTCCTATAATTCACCCCTCCACTTT CSASRSSYNSPLHF
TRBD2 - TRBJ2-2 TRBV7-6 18 TGTGCCAGCAGCTCGCCCTCCTCGACTAGCGGAATCACCGGGGAGCTGTTTTTT CASSSPSSTSGITGELFF
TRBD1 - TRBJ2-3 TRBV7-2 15 TGTGCCAGCAGCACAACCACAGGGGGCGCAGATACGCAGTATTTT CASSTTTGGADTQYF
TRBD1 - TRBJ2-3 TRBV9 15 TGTGCCAGCAGCGCGGGACAGGGAAGCACAGATACGCAGTATTTT CASSAGQGSTDTQYF
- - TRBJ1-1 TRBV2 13 TGTGCCAGCAGTGAAGCAAGAGTGACTGAAGCTTTCTTT CASSEARVTEAFF
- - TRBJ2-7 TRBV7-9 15 TGTGCCAGCAGCTTAGAGGCCGCAGGGAACTACGAGCAGTACTTC CASSLEAAGNYEQYF
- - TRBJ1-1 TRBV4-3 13 TGCGCCAGCAGCCAAAATGCAGGGATAGCAGCTTTCTTT CASSQNAGIAAFF
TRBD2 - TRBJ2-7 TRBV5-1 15 TGCGACAGCAGCTTGGGGAGGGTTCCATGCAGCGAGCAGTACTTC CDSSLGRVPCSEQYF
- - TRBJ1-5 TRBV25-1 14 TGTGCCAGCAGTGGGGCAGGGGCCAATCAGCCCCAGCATTTT CASSGAGANQPQHF
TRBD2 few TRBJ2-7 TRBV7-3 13 TGTGCCAGCAGGCTAGCGGGGACCTACGAGCAGTACTTC CASRLAGTYEQYF
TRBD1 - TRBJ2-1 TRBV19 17 TGTGCCAGTAGTATAGATCGGGGGACAGGGGTCGACAATGAGCAGTTCTTC CASSIDRGTGVDNEQFF
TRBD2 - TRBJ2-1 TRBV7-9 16 TGTGCCAGCAGCTTACTAGCGGTATCCTTCTACAATGAGCAGTTCTTC CASSLLAVSFYNEQFF
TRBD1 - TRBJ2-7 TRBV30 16 TGTGCCTGGAGTGTACCCGACAGGGGTTGGAACTACGAGCAGTACTTC CAWSVPDRGWNYEQYF
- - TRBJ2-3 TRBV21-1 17 TGTGCCAGCAGCAAAAAGGGGGAGGGCCTCACAACAGATACGCAGTATTTT CASSKKGEGLTTDTQYF
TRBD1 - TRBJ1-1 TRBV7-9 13 TGTGCCAGCAGCTTCTACAGGGGCGCTGAAGCTTTCTTT CASSFYRGAEAFF
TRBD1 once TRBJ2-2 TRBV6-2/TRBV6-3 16 TGTGCCAGCAGTTACTTGGGACAGGCGAACACCGGGGAGCTGTTTTTT CASSYLGQANTGELFF
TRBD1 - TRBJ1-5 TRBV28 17 TGTGCCAGCACAACGACAGGGATAAGCTATAGCAATCAGCCCCAGCATTTT CASTTTGISYSNQPQHF
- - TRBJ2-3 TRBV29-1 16 TGCAGCGTTGAAGGTCCCCGACTAGTAAGCACAGATACGCAGTATTTT CSVEGPRLVSTDTQYF
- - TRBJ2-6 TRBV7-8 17 TGTGCCAGCAGCTTGATCCGGGGGGCCTCTGGGGCCAACGTCCTGACTTTC CASSLIRGASGANVLTF
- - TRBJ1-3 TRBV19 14 TGTGCCAGTAGTATAGAGGGGAGCGGAAACACCATATATTTT CASSIEGSGNTIYF
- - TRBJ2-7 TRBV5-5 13 TGTGCCAGCACCCCGCTGAGGCAGGGCGAGCAGTACTTC CASTPLRQGEQYF
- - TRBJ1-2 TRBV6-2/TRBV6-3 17 TGTGCCAGCAGCCCCAGGGCAAGGATTCCCTTTAACTATGGCTACACCTTC CASSPRARIPFNYGYTF
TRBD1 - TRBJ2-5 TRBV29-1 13 TGCAGCGCTCTGGACAGGGCGGTGGGGACCCAGTACTTC CSALDRAVGTQYF
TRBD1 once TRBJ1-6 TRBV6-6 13 TGTGCCAGCAGGACAGGGGATGGTTCACCCCTCCACTTT CASRTGDGSPLHF
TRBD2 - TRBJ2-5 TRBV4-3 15 TGCGCCAGCAGCCAAGATATTCTAGCGGAAGAGACCCAGTACTTC CASSQDILAEETQYF
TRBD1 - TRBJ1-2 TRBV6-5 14 TGTGCCAGCAGTCCGGACAGGGTCACCTATGGCTACACCTTC CASSPDRVTYGYTF
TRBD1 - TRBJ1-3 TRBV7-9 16 TGTGCCAGCAGCCCCCGGGACAGGGGGTCCGGAAACACCATATATTTT CASSPRDRGSGNTIYF
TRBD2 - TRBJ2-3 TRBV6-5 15 TGTGCCAGCAGTTTTAAGCGGGGGCGCACAGATACGCAGTATTTT CASSFKRGRTDTQYF
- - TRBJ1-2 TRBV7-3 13 TGTGCCAGCAGCGCGACATCTAACTATGGCTACACCTTC CASSATSNYGYTF
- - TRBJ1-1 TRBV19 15 TGTGCCAGTAGGCCCCTAGTACAACCGAACACTGAAGCTTTCTTT CASRPLVQPNTEAFF
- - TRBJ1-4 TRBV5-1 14 TGCGCCAGCAGCTCCGGACAGCCGAATGAAAAACTGTTTTTT CASSSGQPNEKLFF
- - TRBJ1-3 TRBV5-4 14 TGTGCCAGCAGCTCCGGACAGAATGGAAACACCATATATTTT CASSSGQNGNTIYF
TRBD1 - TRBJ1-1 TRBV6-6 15 TGTGCCAGCAGAAGACAGGGAATAGGGAACACTGAAGCTTTCTTT CASRRQGIGNTEAFF
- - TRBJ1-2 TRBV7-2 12 TGTGCCAGCAGCTATCAGTCAGGGTATGGCACCTTC CASSYQSGYGTF
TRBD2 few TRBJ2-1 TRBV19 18 TGTGCCAGTACCCCGACCCCCTTTAGCGGGAACTCCTACAATGAGCAGTTCTTC CASTPTPFSGNSYNEQFF
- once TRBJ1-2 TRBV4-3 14 TGCGCCAGCAGCCAAGTAGGGGTTGGCTATGGCTACACCTTC CASSQVGVGYGYTF
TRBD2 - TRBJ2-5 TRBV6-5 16 TGTGCCAGCAGTTACCCCCGGCCGGGGGGTTTGGAGACCCAGTACTTC CASSYPRPGGLETQYF
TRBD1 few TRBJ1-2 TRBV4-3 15 TGCGCCAGCAGCCAAGGAGCCGGGACAGAGTATGGCTACACCTTC CASSQGAGTEYGYTF
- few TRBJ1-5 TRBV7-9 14 TGTGCCAGCAGCCCCCAGGGAAGAAATCAGCCCCAGCATTTT CASSPQGRNQPQHF
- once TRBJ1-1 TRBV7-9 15 TGTGCCAGCAGCCCCCCCGGCGGGGGGAACACTGAAGCTTTCTTT CASSPPGGGNTEAFF
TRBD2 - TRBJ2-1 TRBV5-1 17 TGCGCCAGCAGCTTTCGAGCCGGGACTAGCGTGGTTGGTGAGCAGTTCTTC CASSFRAGTSVVGEQFF
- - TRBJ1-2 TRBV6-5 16 TGTGCCAGCAGTTACTTTACCGGACAGACCCCGGCGGGCTACACCTTC CASSYFTGQTPAGYTF
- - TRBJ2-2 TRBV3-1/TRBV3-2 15 TGTGCCAGCAGCCAAGGTTGGGCCCCGTCCGGGGAGCTGTTTTTT CASSQGWAPSGELFF